This is a list of T cell receptor beta chains from one sample in a study of blood T cell repertoires in COVID-19. Some clones are missing from TCRdb's copy, which holds only in-frame ones; the method was immunoSEQ multiplex PCR. The sample records around 220,000 clones, 84% being singletons. The sequencing sample was made of peripheral blood. The receptors derive from a woman of 80 years or more with COVID-19, enrolled during active disease. The CDR3 runs from the conserved cysteine through the conserved F or W. Fields, in order: CDR3 length, clone size, D gene, J gene, V gene, CDR3 DNA, CDR3 protein. D genes are given only for firm matches. Clone size is not always given. Where it is, it says once, few, many or a class for expanded clones.

CDR3 length: 13; clone size: -; D gene: -; J gene: TRBJ2-3; V gene: TRBV7-3; CDR3 DNA: TGTGCCAGCAGCTTATGGGGGGAAGATACGCAGTATTTT; CDR3 protein: CASSLWGEDTQYF
CDR3 length: 13; clone size: -; D gene: -; J gene: TRBJ1-2; V gene: TRBV20-1; CDR3 DNA: TGCAGTGCTAGTGGTGTCGGGGGGGACGGCTACACCTTC; CDR3 protein: CSASGVGGDGYTF
CDR3 length: 15; clone size: once; D gene: -; J gene: TRBJ2-5; V gene: TRBV28; CDR3 DNA: TGTGCCAGCAGTTTAACACTAGCAGGCGGGTGGACCCAGTACTTC; CDR3 protein: CASSLTLAGGWTQYF
CDR3 length: 13; clone size: once; D gene: -; J gene: TRBJ1-2; V gene: TRBV27; CDR3 DNA: TGTGCCAGCAGTTTATCGGGCGGGCATGGCTACACCTTC; CDR3 protein: CASSLSGGHGYTF
CDR3 length: 12; clone size: -; D gene: -; J gene: TRBJ1-2; V gene: TRBV19; CDR3 DNA: TGTGCCAGTAGTATAGGTGCGGTTGGCTACACCTTC; CDR3 protein: CASSIGAVGYTF
CDR3 length: 15; clone size: -; D gene: -; J gene: TRBJ1-4; V gene: TRBV9; CDR3 DNA: TGTGCCAGCAGCCCCGGGGGGTCTCACAGTGAAAAACTGTTTTTT; CDR3 protein: CASSPGGSHSEKLFF
CDR3 length: 14; clone size: -; D gene: -; J gene: TRBJ1-2; V gene: TRBV6-6; CDR3 DNA: TGTGCCAGCAGTTATGTCGGGGGTGGCTATGGCTACACCTTC; CDR3 protein: CASSYVGGGYGYTF
CDR3 length: 19; clone size: -; D gene: -; J gene: TRBJ1-2; V gene: TRBV5-6; CDR3 DNA: TGTGCCAGCAGCTTGGACCCCGGGGGGGGTCCGGAGGGAAGCTATGGCTACACCTTC; CDR3 protein: CASSLDPGGGPEGSYGYTF
CDR3 length: 15; clone size: -; D gene: TRBD1; J gene: TRBJ2-3; V gene: TRBV18; CDR3 DNA: TGTGCCAGCTCACCCGGACAGGGGGCTTCAGATACGCAGTATTTT; CDR3 protein: CASSPGQGASDTQYF
CDR3 length: 16; clone size: -; D gene: -; J gene: TRBJ2-3; V gene: TRBV18; CDR3 DNA: TGTGCCAGCTCACCAAGTGCCCTCGCCGGTGAAGATACGCAGTATTTT; CDR3 protein: CASSPSALAGEDTQYF
CDR3 length: 14; clone size: -; D gene: -; J gene: TRBJ2-4; V gene: TRBV5-6; CDR3 DNA: TGTGCCAGCAGCTTTACAGGCAGCAAAAACATTCAGTACTTC; CDR3 protein: CASSFTGSKNIQYF
CDR3 length: 12; clone size: -; D gene: -; J gene: TRBJ1-1; V gene: TRBV12-3/TRBV12-4; CDR3 DNA: TGTGCCAGCAGTTCTCAAATCCAGGGAGCTTTCTTT; CDR3 protein: CASSSQIQGAFF
CDR3 length: 13; clone size: once; D gene: -; J gene: TRBJ2-7; V gene: TRBV5-5; CDR3 DNA: TGTGCCAGCACCCGGGACACCTACTACGAGCAGTACTTC; CDR3 protein: CASTRDTYYEQYF
CDR3 length: 15; clone size: -; D gene: -; J gene: TRBJ2-5; V gene: TRBV2; CDR3 DNA: TGTGCCAGCAGTGAAGCGGGAGGCCCGAGGGGGACCCAGTACTTC; CDR3 protein: CASSEAGGPRGTQYF
CDR3 length: 16; clone size: -; D gene: TRBD2; J gene: TRBJ2-7; V gene: TRBV3-1/TRBV3-2; CDR3 DNA: TGTGCCAGCAGCCATCGCACTAGCGGGAGTGGGTACGAGCAGTACTTC; CDR3 protein: CASSHRTSGSGYEQYF
CDR3 length: 15; clone size: -; D gene: -; J gene: TRBJ2-4; V gene: TRBV5-1; CDR3 DNA: TGCGCCAGCAGTATGGGGGGTCTAGCCAAAAACATTCAGTACTTC; CDR3 protein: CASSMGGLAKNIQYF
CDR3 length: 14; clone size: many; D gene: TRBD1; J gene: TRBJ2-7; V gene: TRBV2; CDR3 DNA: TGTGCCAGCAGAACAGGACAGGGGGCGCCCGAGCAGTACTTC; CDR3 protein: CASRTGQGAPEQYF
CDR3 length: 15; clone size: -; D gene: TRBD1; J gene: TRBJ1-6; V gene: TRBV7-9; CDR3 DNA: TGTGCCAGCAGCAAACCGGGACAGCCAAATTCACCCCTCCACTTT; CDR3 protein: CASSKPGQPNSPLHF
CDR3 length: 15; clone size: -; D gene: TRBD2; J gene: TRBJ2-1; V gene: TRBV5-1; CDR3 DNA: TGCGCCAGCAGCTCGACTAGCGGGGGGGCCGGTGAGCAGTTCTTC; CDR3 protein: CASSSTSGGAGEQFF
CDR3 length: 10; clone size: few; D gene: -; J gene: TRBJ2-1; V gene: TRBV29-1; CDR3 DNA: TGCAGCGGATGGGAGAATGAGCAGTTCTTC; CDR3 protein: CSGWENEQFF
CDR3 length: 16; clone size: -; D gene: -; J gene: TRBJ2-7; V gene: TRBV5-1; CDR3 DNA: TGCGCCAGCAGCCTGACCTTCTCGGCGGGATACTACGAGCAGTACTTC; CDR3 protein: CASSLTFSAGYYEQYF
CDR3 length: 15; clone size: -; D gene: TRBD1; J gene: TRBJ1-3; V gene: TRBV5-6; CDR3 DNA: TGTGCCAGCAGCTTCGGGACAGGCTCTGGAAACACCATATATTTT; CDR3 protein: CASSFGTGSGNTIYF
CDR3 length: 15; clone size: -; D gene: -; J gene: TRBJ1-4; V gene: TRBV2; CDR3 DNA: TGTGCCAGCACCCGGACAGCCGTAGGGGATGAAAAACTGTTTTTT; CDR3 protein: CASTRTAVGDEKLFF
CDR3 length: 14; clone size: -; D gene: -; J gene: TRBJ2-7; V gene: TRBV7-7; CDR3 DNA: TGTGCTAGCAGCCCGACCGTCGGAGTGGCCGAGCAGTACTTC; CDR3 protein: CASSPTVGVAEQYF
CDR3 length: 16; clone size: once; D gene: TRBD1; J gene: TRBJ1-5; V gene: TRBV2; CDR3 DNA: TGTGCCAGCGGGACAGGGGAAGGTCGGAGCAATCAGCCCCAGCATTTT; CDR3 protein: CASGTGEGRSNQPQHF